The source of this T cell receptor beta chain is a study of T cells after yellow fever vaccination. Whole-study context: It was SMART-Seq v4 Ultra Low Input that prepared the fractions with low cell numbers.

Overall study findings and caveats: Weaker overall was a secondary response that nonetheless peaked faster, on day 5 versus 15. The CD4 and CD8 compartments had a small share of their clonotypes in common. FACS-sorted repertoires might harbor abundant contaminating clonotypes from the bulk population.

Regarding this clonotype: Antigen: not known.

TCRdb used MiXCR to reprocess the 5' RACE reads, holding one entry per CDR3 protein. This table holds around 300,000 distinct CDR3 sequences, over 10% found once. The V end lost 2 bases, the J end lost 3 bases, and 7 bases lay between the germline ends. CDR3 size: 13 residues. This receptor was obtained from a young man who received the YFV17D yellow fever vaccine. The chain recombines TRBV12-3 or TRBV12-4 with TRBJ2-5; D gene uncertain. The sample consisted of CD4+ T cells sorted from PBMCs, taken 45 days after the yellow fever booster vaccination. Here the CDR3 reads CASSLPPEETQYF. The CDR3 region has the DNA TGTGCCAGCAGTTTACCCCCAGAAGAGACCCAGTACTTC.